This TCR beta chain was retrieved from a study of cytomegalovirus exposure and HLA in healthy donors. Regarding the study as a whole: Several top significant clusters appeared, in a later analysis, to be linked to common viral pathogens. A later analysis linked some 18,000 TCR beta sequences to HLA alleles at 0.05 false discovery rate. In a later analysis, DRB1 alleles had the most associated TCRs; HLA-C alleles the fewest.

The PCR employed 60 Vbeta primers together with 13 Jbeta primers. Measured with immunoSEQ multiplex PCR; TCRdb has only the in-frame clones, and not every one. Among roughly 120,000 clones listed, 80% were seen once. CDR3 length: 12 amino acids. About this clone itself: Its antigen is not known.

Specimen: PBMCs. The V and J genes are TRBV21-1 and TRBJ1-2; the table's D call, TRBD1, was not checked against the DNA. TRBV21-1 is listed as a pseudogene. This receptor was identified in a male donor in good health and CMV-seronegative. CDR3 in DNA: TGTGCCAGCAATTTTTCAATTGATGGCTACACCTTC. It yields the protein CASNFSIDGYTF.